This TCR beta chain appears in the sequencing data of a study of blood T cell repertoires in COVID-19. Seattle-derived patients entered the study during active infection and were followed longitudinally. The protocol was immunoSEQ multiplex PCR, while the TCRdb copy is restricted to in-frame clones and leaves out a portion. This table has around 47,000 clones, around 82% appearing once. This CDR3 is 15 amino acids long. The ends lost 4 bases at V and 4 bases at J; junction bases unmatched: 9. In germline, CDR1 is MNHEY, CDR2 SMNVEV (reference sequence). The chain is built from TRBV27 and TRBJ2-5; 7 bases fit TRBD1. The source material was peripheral blood. This TCR came from an elderly woman with COVID-19, enrolled during active disease. CDR3 nucleotides: TGTGCCAGCAGTTACTCAGGGGGTTTGGGAGAGACCCAGTACTTC. The encoded protein is CASSYSGGLGETQYF.